The clone carrying this T cell receptor (beta chain) has a single count. Its matching antigen is unknown. The table came from immunoSEQ multiplex PCR; TCRdb's copy has only in-frame clones and leaves some out. The repertoire holds about 61,000 clones, 70% to 90% seen once, with roughly 2.1% in the top ten. The entry originates in a study of lymphopenia after photon versus proton radiotherapy. Overall study findings and caveats: Larger post-nadir TCR diversity loss correlated inversely with survival in deceased patients. Photon-treated patients lost naive T cells and TCR diversity; proton-treated stayed stable. Oligoclonal CD8+ Temra expansion after nadir drove photon patients' diversity drop.

The CDR3 length is 13 residues. V was clipped by 3 bases and J by 7 bases, with 12 bases between them. The germline V gene has CDR1 SNHLY and CDR2 FYNNEI. The sample consisted of peripheral blood, taken from a patient treated with photon-based radiotherapy. V and J are TRBV2 and TRBJ1-1; D not certain. The TCR comes from a man between 40 and 49 years old with gastric cancer. CDR3 protein: CASSDLGYGEAFF. CDR3 nucleotides: TGTGCCAGCAGTGATCTGGGGTATGGTGAAGCTTTCTTT.